This T cell receptor beta chain was sequenced during a study of CD8+ T cells in alopecia areata. Alopecia areata patients had lesional scalp punch biopsies and peripheral blood taken from them. CDR3 length equals 16 residues. CDR1 and CDR2 from the germline V gene are SGHTA and FQGNSA. V dropped 5 bases and J dropped 3 bases, with 20 bases sitting between them. Following RNA extraction, reverse transcription yielded cDNA that acted as the sequencing template. TCRdb's table, derived via immunoSEQ multiplex PCR, lists solely in-frame clones and lacks some. The sample shows some 150,000 clones, under 60% of them seen only once.

The receptor's source is a human donor with alopecia areata. The rearrangement uses TRBV7-2 and TRBJ2-7; D is possibly TRBD2 (7 bases). Source: CD4+ T cells sorted from blood, taken at week 0. The CDR3 nucleotides read TGTGCCAGCAGCCCACTGGGACACCCGGGGGGCTACGAGCAGTACTTC. Protein sequence: CASSPLGHPGGYEQYF.